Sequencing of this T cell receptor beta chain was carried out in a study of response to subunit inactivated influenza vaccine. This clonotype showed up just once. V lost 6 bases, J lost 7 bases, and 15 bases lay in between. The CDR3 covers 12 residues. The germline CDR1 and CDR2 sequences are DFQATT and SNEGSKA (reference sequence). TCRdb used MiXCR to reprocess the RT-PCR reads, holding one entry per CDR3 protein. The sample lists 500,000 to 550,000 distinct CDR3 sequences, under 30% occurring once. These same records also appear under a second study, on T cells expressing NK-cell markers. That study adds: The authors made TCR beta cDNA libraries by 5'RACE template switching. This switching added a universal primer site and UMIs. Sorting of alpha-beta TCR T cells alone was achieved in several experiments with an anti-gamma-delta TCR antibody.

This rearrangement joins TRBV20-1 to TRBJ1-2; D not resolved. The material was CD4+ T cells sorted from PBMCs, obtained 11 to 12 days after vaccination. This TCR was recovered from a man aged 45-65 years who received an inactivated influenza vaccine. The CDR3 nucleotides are TGCAGTGCGCCAGAGTTGAGTTCTGGCTACACCTTC. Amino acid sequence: CSAPELSSGYTF.